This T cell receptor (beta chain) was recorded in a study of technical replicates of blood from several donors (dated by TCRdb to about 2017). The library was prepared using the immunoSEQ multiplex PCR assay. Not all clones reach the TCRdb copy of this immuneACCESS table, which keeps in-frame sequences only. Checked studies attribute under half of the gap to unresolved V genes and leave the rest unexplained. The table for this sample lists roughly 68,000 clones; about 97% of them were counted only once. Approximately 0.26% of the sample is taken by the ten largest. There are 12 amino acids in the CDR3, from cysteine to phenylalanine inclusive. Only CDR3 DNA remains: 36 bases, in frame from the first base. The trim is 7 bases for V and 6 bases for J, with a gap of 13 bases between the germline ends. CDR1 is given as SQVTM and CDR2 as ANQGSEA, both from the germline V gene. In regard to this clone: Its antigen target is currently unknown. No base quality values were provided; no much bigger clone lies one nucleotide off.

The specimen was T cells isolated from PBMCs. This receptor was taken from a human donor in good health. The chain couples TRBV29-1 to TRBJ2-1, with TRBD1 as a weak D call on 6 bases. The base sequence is TGCAGCGCTCTTAGAGGGGGCAATGAGCAGTTCTTC. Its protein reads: CSALRGGNEQFF.